The next 24 T cell receptor beta chains were all read from a single sample in a study of shared clonotypes between healthy human individuals. Here immunoSEQ multiplex PCR was the method, and the copy in TCRdb shows in-frame clones only, minus some. The table shows some 1,100,000 clones, with roughly 74% occurring only once. The specimen was memory CD4+ T cells from PBMCs. Subset here: CD45RA-negative fraction. The receptors here all came from a young man in good health. Some clones in this sample may be carry-over from other donors' samples.

The chain recombines TRBV5-1 with TRBJ2-3; D possibly uses TRBD1 or TRBD2 (5 bases each). CDR1 SGHRS and CDR2 YFSETQ come from the germline V gene. The CDR3 spans 15 residues. V lost 6 bases and J 0 bases, leaving 14 bases between the germline ends. The CDR3: CASIPRGRSTDTQYF. The CDR3 bases are TGCGCCAGCATCCCACGGGGCCGTAGCACAGATACGCAGTATTTT.

The chain combines TRBV11-3 with TRBJ2-1; 13 bases are shared with TRBD2. The germline gives CDR1 SGHNT, CDR2 YENEEA. V lost 0 bases and J lost 4; bases outside the gene matches: 6. CDR3 length: 18 residues. As DNA, the CDR3 is TGTGCCAGCAGCTTAGAGGGGGGACTAGCGGGACCTTACAATGAGCAGTTCTTC. As protein: CASSLEGGLAGPYNEQFF.

V usage is TRBV18 and J usage is TRBJ2-7, with 8 bases aligning to TRBD1. Germline lookup yields CDR1 KGHSH and CDR2 LQKENI. CDR3 size: 13 residues. V gave up 3 bases and J gave up 7 bases; unmatched junction bases: 5. CDR3 sequence reads: CASSPTGDGEQYF. The CDR3 nucleotides read TGTGCCAGCTCACCGACAGGGGACGGGGAGCAGTACTTC.

The chain carries TRBV5-1 and TRBJ2-3; D is ambiguous. Trimming took off 0 bases at V and 0 bases at J, with 8 bases between the two ends. CDR1 is SGHRS, CDR2 YFSETQ, per germline. The CDR3 spans 15 residues. The CDR3 here is CASSLEYASTDTQYF. DNA of the CDR3: TGCGCCAGCAGCTTGGAGTACGCTAGCACAGATACGCAGTATTTT. Based on the CDR3 plus reference TRBV5-1 and TRBJ2-3, the full variable domain is KAGVTQTPRYLIKTRGQQVTLSCSPISGHRSVSWYQQTPGQGLQFLFEYFSETQRNKGNFPGRFSGRQFSNSRSEMNVSTLELGDSALYLCASSLEYASTDTQYFGPGTRLTVL.

The V and J genes are TRBV11-3 and TRBJ2-3; the D is unclear. Germline V lookup: CDR1 SGHNT, CDR2 YENEEA. The CDR3 has 13 amino acids. V was pared by 5 bases and J by 4 bases, with 10 bases between. The CDR3 region has the DNA TGTGCCAGCAGCCCCCATAGGGCAGATACGCAGTATTTT. This codes for CASSPHRADTQYF.

The V gene is TRBV5-4, the J gene TRBJ2-3; TRBD2 agrees at 10 bases. The V and J ends lost 2 bases and 4 bases, in that order; junction bases with no gene match: 7. The CDR3 extends over 16 amino acids. CDR1 and CDR2 from the germline V gene are SGHNT and YYREEE (reference sequence). As DNA, the CDR3 is TGTGCCAGCAGCTTTCGGCTAGCGGGAGACGCAGATACGCAGTATTTT. Its translation is CASSFRLAGDADTQYF. The variable domain in full, with the rest retrieved from reference TRBV5-4 and TRBJ2-3, is ETGVTQSPTHLIKTRGQQVTLRCSSQSGHNTVSWYQQALGQGPQFIFQYYREEENGRGNFPPRFSGLQFPNYSSELNVNALELDDSALYLCASSFRLAGDADTQYFGPGTRLTVL.

This chain uses TRBV11-2 with TRBJ1-2; D call uncertain. This CDR3 is 14 amino acids long. Germline V lookup: CDR1 SGHAT, CDR2 FQNNGV. Trimming removed 5 bases at V and 7 bases at J, with 17 bases between. For the CDR3, the DNA is TGTGCCAGCAGCCCAGCTTCTACGGCGGGTGGCTACACCTTC. Translated, it gives CASSPASTAGGYTF. Complete variable domain (other parts from reference TRBV11-2 and TRBJ1-2): EAGVAQSPRYKIIEKRQSVAFWCNPISGHATLYWYQQILGQGPKLLIQFQNNGVVDDSQLPKDRFSAERLKGVDSTLKIQPAKLEDSAVYLCASSPASTAGGYTFGSGTRLTVV.

DNA for the CDR3: TGTGCCAGCAGCTGGGGGACAGGGGGAAGTGAAAAACTGTTTTTT. This gives the protein CASSWGTGGSEKLFF. The chain uses TRBV5-8 and TRBJ1-4, with 11 bases fitting TRBD1. The trim removed 3 bases at V and 7 bases at J, leaving 5 bases unmatched. Germline V gene sequence: CDR1 SGHTS, CDR2 YDEGEE. CDR3 length: 15 amino acids.

This clone appeared once. The chain links TRBV6-1 to TRBJ1-2, with D maybe TRBD1 (6 bases). The CDR3 totals 16 residues. Trimming removed 4 bases at V and 0 bases at J, with 15 bases between. Germline CDR1 reads MNHNS; CDR2 reads SASEGT. DNA for the CDR3: TGTGCCAGCAGTGGAGGGGGGCGGAGACCTAACTATGGCTACACCTTC. Protein product: CASSGGGRRPNYGYTF.

This clone was counted a few times. This rearrangement joins TRBV28 to TRBJ1-1; no clear D. The germline V gene has CDR1 MDHEN and CDR2 SYDVKM. V lost 8 bases, J lost 1 base, and 11 bases lay in between. The CDR3 consists of 13 residues. The CDR3 DNA sequence: TGTGCCAGCGGTAATATCAGGAACACTGAAGCTTTCTTT. Residues: CASGNIRNTEAFF.

The gene calls are TRBV19 and TRBJ1-5; 9 positions match TRBD1. J lost 5 bases, V lost 4 bases, and 3 bases had no gene match. This CDR3 has 14 amino acids. In germline, CDR1 is LNHDA, CDR2 SQIVND (reference sequence). This CDR3 reads CASSRQGVHQPQHF. The CDR3 DNA sequence: TGTGCCAGTAGTAGACAGGGGGTCCATCAGCCCCAGCATTTT.

This clone was counted many times. The rearrangement links TRBV5-4 to TRBJ2-1; 8 bases map to TRBD2. The CDR3 contains 16 residues. V lost 3 bases to trimming and J lost 9 bases; unmatched junction nucleotides: 14. Germline CDR1 reads SGHNT; CDR2 reads YYREEE (reference sequence). The CDR3 DNA is TGTGCCAGCAGCTATACAGGAAGCGGGAGTGGGAGTGAGCAGTTCTTC. It translates to CASSYTGSGSGSEQFF.

The chain carries TRBV19 and TRBJ1-5, with a possible D match to TRBD1 (6 bases). Germline V gives CDR1 LNHDA, CDR2 SQIVND (reference sequence). The germline V and J ends were trimmed by 6 bases and 6 bases, with 18 bases remaining between them. The CDR3 has 15 amino acids. CDR3 sequence (DNA): TGTGCCAGTAGGGGGACCGGGACAACGGGTCAGCCCCAGCATTTT. This encodes CASRGTGTTGQPQHF.

The chain is built from TRBV28 and TRBJ2-7, with a weak D call TRBD2 (6 bases). The CDR3 runs to 16 residues. Germline CDR1 is MDHEN and CDR2 is SYDVKM. Trimming pared 4 bases from V and 3 bases from J, leaving 19 bases between. CDR3 DNA: TGTGCCAGCAGTTCTCGGCAAAGGCGGGATAGCTACGAGCAGTACTTC. Encoded protein: CASSSRQRRDSYEQYF.

The chain couples TRBV27 to TRBJ1-2, with a possible D match to TRBD1 (6 bases). The CDR3 length is 16 residues. CDR1 and CDR2 (germline): MNHEY, SMNVEV (reference sequence). Trimming took 0 bases from V and 4 from J, leaving 15 bases between them. In nucleotides, the CDR3 is TGTGCCAGCAGTTTATCCACCCCAGGGGTAGGCTATGGCTACACCTTC. Its translation: CASSLSTPGVGYGYTF.

The chain recombines TRBV5-1 with TRBJ2-7; 13 positions agree with TRBD2. Trimming at V came to 4 bases and at J to 2 bases, leaving 9 bases not matched to a gene. The CDR3 totals 17 residues. Looked up from germline, CDR1 is SGHRS and CDR2 is YFSETQ. The CDR3 spells CASSDLLLAGGAYEQYF. Written as DNA, the CDR3 is TGCGCCAGCAGCGACCTTTTACTAGCGGGAGGGGCCTACGAGCAGTACTTC. Together with reference TRBV5-1 and TRBJ2-7, the CDR3 gives the full variable domain: KAGVTQTPRYLIKTRGQQVTLSCSPISGHRSVSWYQQTPGQGLQFLFEYFSETQRNKGNFPGRFSGRQFSNSRSEMNVSTLELGDSALYLCASSDLLLAGGAYEQYFGPGTRLTVT.

This chain joins TRBV7-2 and TRBJ1-2; 7 bases align to TRBD1. The CDR3 has 15 residues. V lost 5 bases, J lost 6 bases, and 12 bases stayed unmatched. Germline loops: CDR1 SGHTA, CDR2 FQGNSA. For the CDR3, the DNA is TGTGCCAGCAGCCTTCGACAGGGCCCCTTCGATGGCTACACCTTC. Protein product: CASSLRQGPFDGYTF.

This rearrangement joins TRBV28 to TRBJ2-2; D is ambiguous. CDR3 length: 13 amino acids. Germline-derived CDR1 and CDR2 are MDHEN and SYDVKM. Trimming took 5 bases from V and 4 from J, leaving 8 bases between them. This CDR3 is CASSDTSTGELFF. The DNA of the CDR3 is TGTGCCAGCAGTGACACGTCCACCGGGGAGCTGTTTTTT.

The chain employs TRBV6-1 and TRBJ1-5; D is unclear. The CDR3 consists of 12 residues. Trimming left V 7 bases short and J 3 bases short, with 7 bases between. Per the germline V gene, CDR1 is MNHNS and CDR2 is SASEGT. The CDR3 DNA reads as TGTGCCAGCAAGCGGAACAATCAGCCCCAGCATTTT. Its translation is CASKRNNQPQHF.

V and J are TRBV19 and TRBJ2-5, with TRBD2 matching 13 bases. Per germline, CDR1 LNHDA and CDR2 SQIVND (reference sequence). The CDR3 has 16 amino acids. J gave up 5 bases and V 4 bases, and 7 bases lay outside the gene matches. CDR3 coding DNA: TGTGCCAGTAGTAGGACTAGCGGGAGCCTCCGGGAGACCCAGTACTTC. Its translation is CASSRTSGSLRETQYF.

A single count supports this clone. The chain combines TRBV5-4 with TRBJ2-1; 7 bases are shared with TRBD2. The V gene's germline CDR1 is SGHNT and CDR2 YYREEE (reference sequence). The CDR3 consists of 16 residues. After removal of 0 bases from V and 0 bases from J, the junction contained 3 bases not matched to a gene. For the CDR3, the DNA is TGTGCCAGCAGCTTGGTAGGCGGGAGCTCCTACAATGAGCAGTTCTTC. Translating gives CASSLVGGSSYNEQFF.

V usage is TRBV9 and J usage is TRBJ1-3; 8 nucleotides agree with TRBD1. The germline V gene encodes CDR1 SGDLS and CDR2 YYNGEE. The V and J ends lost 4 bases and 2 bases, in that order; junction bases with no gene match: 2. The CDR3 length is 14 residues. Written as DNA, the CDR3 is TGTGCCAGCAGCCGGACAGGGCCTGGAAACACCATATATTTT. Translating gives CASSRTGPGNTIYF.

The chain couples TRBV2 to TRBJ2-5, with 8 bases identical to TRBD2. The J call may be in error: the DNA end matches TRBJ2-7 better. The CDR3 is made up of 15 amino acids. Germline CDR1 is SNHLY and CDR2 is FYNNEI. As DNA, the CDR3 is TGTGCCAGCAGTGACGTCACTAGCGGCTCCTACGAGCAGTACTTC. This translates into CASSDVTSGSYEQYF.

This chain joins TRBV9 and TRBJ2-5, with D unresolved. CDR1 and CDR2 (germline): SGDLS, YYNGEE. CDR3 length equals 16 residues. Between the trimmed V and J ends, which lost 0 bases and 2 bases, there was a span of 14 bases. The CDR3 protein is CASSVARTRSQETQYF. CDR3 DNA: TGTGCCAGCAGCGTAGCTAGGACGCGTAGTCAAGAGACCCAGTACTTC.